These 32 T cell receptor beta chains were sequenced from one sample in a study of T cell repertoires in cytomegalovirus infection. Which antigens these TCRs recognize remains unknown. MiXCR, applied by TCRdb to the reads, yields one record per CDR3 protein. The sample lists 900,000 to 950,000 distinct CDR3 sequences; around 30% were seen once. Sequencing used cultured CD8+ T cells from PBMCs, obtained from culture after CMV antigen stimulation. These TCRs come from a human donor in good health (CMV status not recorded). Some clones in this sample may be carry-over from other donors' samples.

The chain uses TRBV7-9 and TRBJ2-5, with D perhaps TRBD2 (6 bases). The ends were cut back, 7 bases at V and 5 bases at J, with 11 bases in the middle. This CDR3 comprises 12 residues. Germline CDR1 reads SEHNR; CDR2 reads FQNEAQ (reference sequence). The CDR3 loop is CASTWGDETQYF. In DNA form, the CDR3 reads TGTGCCAGCACCTGGGGGGATGAGACCCAGTACTTC.

The chain links TRBV11-2 to TRBJ2-1; 7 bases are shared with TRBD1. Germline values: CDR1 SGHAT, CDR2 FQNNGV. CDR3 length equals 16 residues. V lost 2 bases and J lost 7; bases outside the gene matches: 11. CDR3 in amino acids: CASSLIPGGLGNEQFF. The CDR3 DNA sequence: TGTGCCAGCAGCTTAATTCCAGGGGGATTGGGAAATGAGCAGTTCTTC.

The chain is built from TRBV27 and TRBJ2-3; the match to TRBD2 covers 10 bases. V was pared by 6 bases and J by 5 bases, with 5 bases of the junction left unmatched. CDR1 is MNHEY and CDR2 is SMNVEV in the germline V gene (reference sequence). CDR3 length: 14 residues. The CDR3 bases are TGTGCCAGCAGGTTAGCGGGGGGCCAAGATACGCAGTATTTT. Translating it yields CASRLAGGQDTQYF.

This clonotype was counted a few times. The CDR3 DNA reads as TGCAGTGCTAGCAGGGGCATGAACACTGAAGCTTTCTTT. This codes for CSASRGMNTEAFF. The chain combines TRBV20-1 with TRBJ1-1; D possibly corresponds to TRBD1 (6 bases). Trimming pared 3 bases from V and 0 bases from J, leaving 8 bases between. The germline CDR1 and CDR2 sequences are DFQATT and SNEGSKA (reference sequence). The CDR3 has 13 amino acids.

This chain joins TRBV10-3 and TRBJ1-1; D is unresolved. V lost 7 bases and J 7 bases, leaving 13 bases between the germline ends. The germline CDR1 and CDR2 sequences are ENHRY and SYGVKD. This CDR3 is 12 amino acids long. The CDR3 DNA reads as TGTGCCATCATGAGCGATGCGGGTGAAGCTTTCTTT. It encodes CAIMSDAGEAFF.

This clonotype was seen a handful of times. The chain recombines TRBV19 with TRBJ2-5, with TRBD1 identical over 9 bases. The CDR3 length is 18 residues. The junction had 10 bases not matched to a gene; V was cut back by 2 bases and J by 0 bases. Germline CDR1 LNHDA, CDR2 SQIVND (reference sequence). CDR3 sequence: CASSISGVGTGYQETQYF. The CDR3 nucleotides are TGTGCCAGTAGTATAAGTGGAGTCGGGACAGGGTACCAAGAGACCCAGTACTTC. Based on the CDR3 plus reference TRBV19 and TRBJ2-5, the full variable domain is DGGITQSPKYLFRKEGQNVTLSCEQNLNHDAMYWYRQDPGQGLRLIYYSQIVNDFQKGDIAEGYSVSREKKESFPLTVTSAQKNPTAFYLCASSISGVGTGYQETQYFGPGTRLLVL.

The table lists this clonotype with many counts. The chain carries TRBV7-8 and TRBJ1-2; TRBD1 might be the D (5 bases). CDR3 length: 15 residues. Trimming removed 5 bases at V and 2 bases at J, with 15 bases between. Germline-derived CDR1 and CDR2 are SGHVS and FQNEAQ. CDR3 DNA sequence: TGTGCCAGCAGCCCTCAATCCGACAGAAACTATGGCTACACCTTC. Protein: CASSPQSDRNYGYTF.

This clonotype appeared once. This chain joins TRBV20-1 and TRBJ2-1, with TRBD2 identical over 9 bases. Germline CDR1 reads DFQATT; CDR2 reads SNEGSKA (reference sequence). The trim removed 4 bases at V and 4 bases at J, leaving 5 bases unmatched. The CDR3 is made up of 14 amino acids. The CDR3 loop reads CSAIASGEYNEQFF. The CDR3 DNA reads as TGCAGTGCTATCGCTAGCGGGGAGTACAATGAGCAGTTCTTC.

This clonotype was counted ten times or more. This chain's CDR3 is CASSPFEADTQYF. CDR3 bases: TGTGCCAGCAGCCCATTCGAGGCAGATACGCAGTATTTT. V gene TRBV7-8 combines with J gene TRBJ2-3; no clear D gene. The V gene lost 5 bases and the J gene lost 4 bases, with 10 bases spanning the gap. The CDR3 contains 13 residues. Germline CDR1 reads SGHVS; CDR2 reads FQNEAQ.

This clonotype was seen more than once but under ten times. The chain has TRBV7-9 and TRBJ2-2; tentatively, D is TRBD1 (6 bases). V lost 1 base and J 1 base, leaving 13 bases between the germline ends. The CDR3 spans 17 residues. Germline V gene lookup returns CDR1 SEHNR and CDR2 FQNEAQ (reference sequence). The CDR3 spells CASSLEGQGMNTGELFF. In DNA, the CDR3 is TGTGCCAGCAGCTTAGAAGGGCAGGGGATGAACACCGGGGAGCTGTTTTTT.

The rearrangement uses TRBV2 and TRBJ2-7; possibly TRBD1 for D (5 bases). In germline, CDR1 is SNHLY, CDR2 FYNNEI. The V gene lost 9 bases and the J gene lost 0 bases, with 9 bases spanning the gap. The CDR3 contains 12 residues. CDR3 region: CARQGDSYEQYF. The CDR3 DNA reads as TGTGCCAGACAAGGGGACTCCTACGAGCAGTACTTC.

This chain links TRBV7-6 with TRBJ1-4; perhaps TRBD1 as D (6 bases). V was cut by 4 bases and J by 8 bases, with 14 bases left in between. The CDR3 runs to 14 residues. Germline V gene data show CDR1 as SGHVS and CDR2 as FNYEAQ. CDR3 in DNA: TGTGCCAGCAGCTCCAGGGGCGGGCTCGAAAAACTGTTTTTT. Protein sequence: CASSSRGGLEKLFF.

The chain joins TRBV6-5 to TRBJ2-5; the match to TRBD1 covers 9 bases. This CDR3 comprises 16 residues. The germline gives CDR1 MNHEY, CDR2 SVGAGI. Unmatched junction bases numbered 5, after V lost 2 bases and J lost 1 base. In DNA, the CDR3 is TGTGCCAGCAGTTACCCTGGGACAGGGAGCCAAGAGACCCAGTACTTC. Protein product: CASSYPGTGSQETQYF.

The chain employs TRBV5-6 and TRBJ2-3, with TRBD2 matching over 11 bases. This CDR3 region has 17 residues. Germline assignment: CDR1 SGHDT and CDR2 YYEEEE. Trimming cost V 4 bases and J 5 bases; bases outside gene matches: 12. The CDR3 spells CASSRRRLAGIVDTQYF. The DNA of the CDR3 is TGTGCCAGCAGCCGGAGGAGACTAGCGGGGATCGTAGATACGCAGTATTTT. The full variable domain, in which reference TRBV5-6 and TRBJ2-3 provide the parts outside the CDR3, is DAGVTQSPTHLIKTRGQQVTLRCSPKSGHDTVSWYQQALGQGPQFIFQYYEEEERQRGNFPDRFSGHQFPNYSSELNVNALLLGDSALYLCASSRRRLAGIVDTQYFGPGTRLTVL.

The rearrangement joins TRBV5-4 to TRBJ2-1; D assignment may be TRBD1 or TRBD2 (5 bases each). Germline lookup yields CDR1 SGHNT and CDR2 YYREEE (reference sequence). The V and J ends lost 4 bases and 3 bases respectively, with 14 bases between them. The CDR3 runs 15 residues. CDR3 in amino acids: CASSLGRSLYNEQFF. The DNA for the CDR3 is TGTGCCAGCAGCCTGGGACGGTCCCTCTACAATGAGCAGTTCTTC.

This clonotype was seen many times. The gene calls are TRBV7-2 and TRBJ1-6; a possible D gene is TRBD1 (5 bases). The length of the CDR3 is 12 residues. Trimming shortened V by 5 bases and J by 7 bases, and 6 bases separated the two germline ends. CDR1 and CDR2 (germline): SGHTA, FQGNSA. CDR3 residues: CASSPGNSPLHF. Here the CDR3 DNA reads TGTGCCAGCAGCCCAGGGAATTCACCCCTCCACTTT. Full variable domain (missing parts from reference TRBV7-2 and TRBJ1-6): GAGVSQSPSNKVTEKGKDVELRCDPISGHTALYWYRQSLGQGLEFLIYFQGNSAPDKSGLPSDRFSAERTGGSVSTLTIQRTQQEDSAVYLCASSPGNSPLHFGNGTRLTVT.

This clonotype appeared many times. CDR3 protein: CASSLVGREWDTEAFF. The CDR3 DNA reads TGTGCCAGCAGCTTAGTGGGTCGGGAATGGGACACTGAAGCTTTCTTT. The chain has TRBV7-9 and TRBJ1-1; D not resolved. The CDR3 covers 16 residues. CDR1 and CDR2 (germline): SEHNR, FQNEAQ (reference sequence). Trimming stripped 1 base from V and 3 bases from J, with 15 bases between.

This sequence joins TRBV7-9 and TRBJ2-1; no clear D gene. Trimming left V 1 base short and J 8 bases short, with 12 bases between. CDR1 and CDR2 from the germline V gene are SEHNR and FQNEAQ (reference sequence). The CDR3 consists of 14 residues. CDR3 coding DNA: TGTGCCAGCAGCTTAGATCTGGGGTCGGATGAGCAGTTCTTC. Its protein product is CASSLDLGSDEQFF.

A few counts support this clonotype. This rearrangement joins TRBV7-6 to TRBJ2-7; D unresolved. Trimming shortened V by 1 base and J by 0 bases, and 7 bases separated the two germline ends. Per germline, CDR1 SGHVS and CDR2 FNYEAQ. The CDR3 loop spans 14 amino acids. The CDR3 nucleotides read TGTGCCAGCAGCTTAGATACGAGCTCCTACGAGCAGTACTTC. It specifies CASSLDTSSYEQYF.

This clonotype has only one observation. The gene calls are TRBV9 and TRBJ1-6; possible D gene TRBD1, 6 bases. The CDR3 extends over 15 amino acids. Germline V gives CDR1 SGDLS, CDR2 YYNGEE. V was pared by 3 bases and J by 7 bases, with 14 bases between. DNA of the CDR3: TGTGCCAGCAGCGGAACAGGGATAGAAAATTCACCCCTCCACTTT. Translation: CASSGTGIENSPLHF.

CDR3 nucleotide sequence: TGCAGCGCCCCTGGGGCTAGCGGGGGTCCCAGGCAAGAGACCCAGTACTTC. Protein sequence: CSAPGASGGPRQETQYF. The rearrangement uses TRBV29-1 and TRBJ2-5; 10 bases align to TRBD2. The ends lost 7 bases at V and 2 bases at J; junction bases unmatched: 16. The CDR3 spans 17 residues. Germline loops: CDR1 SQVTM, CDR2 ANQGSEA.

The genes are TRBV10-3 and TRBJ1-2; TRBD1 agrees at 7 bases. The ends lost 0 bases at V and 8 bases at J; junction bases unmatched: 6. Germline lookup yields CDR1 ENHRY and CDR2 SYGVKD. CDR3 size: 14 residues. For the CDR3, the DNA is TGTGCCATCAGTGAGTCGGAGGGGGCGCGGGGCTACACCTTC. Its protein is CAISESEGARGYTF.

The rearrangement uses TRBV7-9 and TRBJ2-6; D unclear. This CDR3 spans 15 amino acids. The germline V and J ends were trimmed by 2 bases and 4 bases, with 9 bases remaining between them. The germline V gene has CDR1 SEHNR and CDR2 FQNEAQ (reference sequence). CDR3 in amino acids: CASSLSSVGANVLTF. The CDR3 DNA reads TGTGCCAGCAGCTTATCGAGCGTAGGGGCCAACGTCCTGACTTTC.

The chain carries TRBV27 and TRBJ1-1; D not certain. CDR3 length: 16 amino acids. The V gene's germline CDR1 is MNHEY and CDR2 SMNVEV (reference sequence). V lost 6 bases and J lost 4, with 21 bases in between. The CDR3 nucleotides read TGTGCCAGCAGGTACGCGGCGGGAGGGTTATTCACTGAAGCTTTCTTT. Translating gives CASRYAAGGLFTEAFF.

V usage is TRBV4-3 and J usage is TRBJ1-1; D is possibly TRBD1 (6 bases). Per germline, CDR1 LGHNA and CDR2 YSLEER. This CDR3 spans 14 amino acids. V was cut by 3 bases and J by 4 bases, with 12 bases left in between. This chain's CDR3 is CASSQSRGPTEAFF. The DNA for the CDR3 is TGCGCCAGCAGCCAGTCCAGGGGACCCACTGAAGCTTTCTTT.

About this clonotype: A read error may explain this, as a much larger clone is one base away. The rearrangement uses TRBV9 and TRBJ1-1; D is perhaps TRBD1 (5 bases). Germline loops: CDR1 SGDLS, CDR2 YYNGEE. Trimming left V 4 bases short and J 0 bases short, with 7 bases between. The CDR3 sequence is 13 residues long. CDR3 sequence: CASSKGVNTEAFF. CDR3 bases: TGTGCCAGCAGCAAAGGGGTGAACACTGAAGCTTTCTTT.

This clonotype has more than one count but fewer than ten. V gene TRBV7-6 combines with J gene TRBJ2-3; 13 positions match TRBD2. The CDR3 has 16 amino acids. The junction had 4 bases not matched to a gene; V was cut back by 4 bases and J by 3 bases. Germline loops: CDR1 SGHVS, CDR2 FNYEAQ. DNA of the CDR3: TGTGCCAGCAGCTCTGGACTAGCGGGGGATACAGATACGCAGTATTTT. Its translation: CASSSGLAGDTDTQYF.

In the case of this clonotype: A much larger clone lies a single base off, so this may be a read error. The chain couples TRBV7-6 to TRBJ2-2; D unresolved. The CDR3 is 15 amino acids. Germline values: CDR1 SGHVS, CDR2 FNYEAQ. The DNA of the CDR3 is TGTGTCAGCAGCTTAGCCAGTAGCCACACCGGGGAGCTGTTTTTT. Its protein product is CVSSLASSHTGELFF.

This clonotype has at least ten counts. The chain carries TRBV7-6 and TRBJ1-2, with D hard to call. CDR1 is SGHVS, CDR2 FNYEAQ, per germline. Trimming left V 1 base short and J 6 bases short, with 12 bases between. This CDR3 is 14 amino acids long. The CDR3 region has the DNA TGTGCCAGCAGCTTAGAGGGCCGTTGGAATGGCTACACCTTC. This translates into CASSLEGRWNGYTF.

The gene calls are TRBV7-9 and TRBJ2-7; 9 nucleotides align to TRBD1. Losses at the gene ends were 10 bases for V and 1 base for J; bases not matched to a gene: 8. The germline gives CDR1 SEHNR, CDR2 FQNEAQ (reference sequence). The CDR3 sequence is 14 residues long. The chain's CDR3 is CAIRRDRDSYEQYF. The CDR3 nucleotides read TGTGCCATACGCCGGGACAGGGATTCCTACGAGCAGTACTTC.

The chain links TRBV10-3 to TRBJ1-3; TRBD1 matches at 9 bases. The CDR3 covers 15 residues. The germline gives CDR1 ENHRY, CDR2 SYGVKD. The V segment lost 6 bases and the J segment 0 bases; nucleotides outside the gene matches: 3. For the CDR3, the DNA is TGTGCCATCAGCGGACAGGGGCGCTCTGGAAACACCATATATTTT. Translated, it gives CAISGQGRSGNTIYF.

The chain has TRBV27 and TRBJ1-2; 10 bases are shared with TRBD1. CDR1 is MNHEY and CDR2 is SMNVEV in the germline V gene (reference sequence). The ends lost 5 bases at V and 4 bases at J; junction bases unmatched: 13. This CDR3 comprises 17 residues. The CDR3 DNA reads as TGTGCCAGCAGTGCCTCGGGGGGGACAGGGGTATTCTATGGCTACACCTTC. It specifies CASSASGGTGVFYGYTF.